A single sample gave rise to the 3 T cell receptor beta chains below, sequenced in a study of Ad26.COV2.S vaccination and SARS-CoV-2 variants. The table came from immunoSEQ multiplex PCR; TCRdb's copy has only in-frame clones and leaves some out. The sample has 400,000 to 500,000 clones; about 91% are singletons. Treatment indicated: some 20 received Ad26.COV2.S at low or high dose, single or two shots; a few received placebo; per-sample allocation not given. Following the first vaccine or placebo injection, samples were taken on day 63. The sequencing used peripheral blood, collected in a trial of Ad26.COV2.S vaccine versus placebo. The receptors shown here come from a person between 18 and 59 years old who received the Ad26.COV2.S COVID-19 vaccine or a placebo.

This sequence joins TRBV5-1 and TRBJ2-4, with D tentatively TRBD1 (6 bases). V lost 0 bases to trimming and J lost 7 bases, with 14 bases between them. The CDR3 consists of 15 residues. CDR1 and CDR2 from the germline V gene are SGHRS and YFSETQ. Written as DNA, the CDR3 is TGCGCCAGCAGCTTGGAGGGCAGGGGACGGAACATTCAGTACTTC. As protein: CASSLEGRGRNIQYF. The whole variable domain, remainder taken from reference TRBV5-1 and TRBJ2-4, is KAGVTQTPRYLIKTRGQQVTLSCSPISGHRSVSWYQQTPGQGLQFLFEYFSETQRNKGNFPGRFSGRQFSNSRSEMNVSTLELGDSALYLCASSLEGRGRNIQYFGAGTRLSVL.

The chain employs TRBV6-5 and TRBJ1-6; D is unresolved. Deletions cut 5 bases from V and 7 bases from J, with 15 bases between. The CDR3 runs 15 residues. Germline V gene sequence: CDR1 MNHEY, CDR2 SVGAGI. The CDR3 is CASSTRVEGNSPLHF. The CDR3 DNA sequence: TGTGCCAGCAGTACGAGGGTAGAGGGAAATTCACCCCTCCACTTT.

V gene TRBV4-2 combines with J gene TRBJ2-7, with TRBD2 matching over 7 bases. The V and J ends lost 3 bases and 1 base, in that order; junction bases with no gene match: 9. From germline, CDR1 is LGHNA and CDR2 YNFKEQ. There are 16 residues in the CDR3. Written as DNA, the CDR3 is TGTGCCAGCAGCCAGATCCATGGCGGGGGTTCCTACGAGCAGTACTTC. Residues: CASSQIHGGGSYEQYF.